This TCR beta chain was sequenced in a study of T cell clones after liver transplantation. Turning to the study itself: At least one year of complete immunosuppression withdrawal without enzymes over twice normal defined tolerance.

Unstimulated PBMCs were sorted into CD3+CD4+ and CD3+CD8+ populations. The V end lost 5 bases, the J end lost 5 bases, and 19 bases lay between the germline ends. This CDR3 is 16 amino acids long. The germline V gene encodes CDR1 SGHVS and CDR2 FQNEAQ. The table came from immunoSEQ multiplex PCR; TCRdb's copy has only in-frame clones and leaves some out. Among 50,000 or so clones listed, over 55% were seen once. The sample was CD4+ T cells from blood, taken more than 52 months after liver transplant. The rearrangement uses TRBV7-8 and TRBJ1-5, with a tentative D call TRBD1 (6 bases). This TCR derives from a human patient who received a liver transplant. Part of the T cells may come from the graft donor. CDR3 region: CASSVNRVVKYQPQHF. The DNA for the CDR3 is TGTGCCAGCAGCGTAAACAGGGTCGTTAAATATCAGCCCCAGCATTTT.